One sample yielded the 30 T cell receptor beta chains listed below, sequenced in a study of cytotoxic CD8 clonotypes in ibrutinib-treated CLL. Measured with immunoSEQ multiplex PCR; TCRdb has only the in-frame clones, and not every one. The profile shows approximately 84,000 clones, approximately 86% of them singletons. Sequencing was performed on PBMCs, taken before ibrutinib treatment. Every receptor here comes from a human donor with chronic lymphocytic leukemia.

The rearrangement uses TRBV4-3 and TRBJ1-1; a weak D match, TRBD1 (5 bases). This CDR3 has 15 residues. The V and J ends lost 3 bases and 1 base respectively, with 12 bases between them. CDR1 is LGHNA, CDR2 YSLEER, per germline. The CDR3 coding sequence is TGCGCCAGCAGCCAGGTCGGCGGGGGGAACACTGAAGCTTTCTTT. Protein product: CASSQVGGGNTEAFF.

The chain is built from TRBV6-5 and TRBJ2-2; 7 bases line up with TRBD2. The CDR3 sequence is 14 residues long. J gave up 4 bases and V 7 bases, and 6 bases lay outside the gene matches. Germline V gene sequence: CDR1 MNHEY, CDR2 SVGAGI. CDR3: CASTRERGTGELFF. The CDR3 bases are TGTGCCAGCACGCGGGAGCGCGGCACCGGGGAGCTGTTTTTT.

The V and J genes are TRBV11-2 and TRBJ2-5, with TRBD2 matching over 8 bases. The CDR3 has 14 amino acids. J lost 2 bases, V lost 5 bases, and 4 bases had no gene match. In germline, CDR1 is SGHAT, CDR2 FQNNGV. CDR3 nucleotide sequence: TGTGCCAGCAGCCGTTTAGCGGGGCAAGAGACCCAGTACTTC. Encoded protein: CASSRLAGQETQYF.

The chain links TRBV30 to TRBJ1-6; D call uncertain. Germline assignment: CDR1 GTSNPN and CDR2 SVGIG (reference sequence). Trimming shortened V by 2 bases and J by 7 bases, and 6 bases separated the two germline ends. This CDR3 contains 12 residues. The CDR3, as DNA: TGTGCCTGGAGTAACGGGAATTCACCCCTCCACTTT. This codes for CAWSNGNSPLHF.

V is TRBV28 and J is TRBJ1-2; D not resolved. Germline assignment: CDR1 MDHEN and CDR2 SYDVKM. This CDR3 has 14 residues. V dropped 7 bases and J dropped 1 base, with 13 bases sitting between them. The CDR3 loop is CASTLSGFNYGYTF. The CDR3 DNA sequence: TGTGCCAGCACGCTTTCAGGATTTAACTATGGCTACACCTTC.

J is TRBJ2-5 and V is TRBV11-3; unclear D gene. Germline CDR1 SGHNT, CDR2 YENEEA. Trimming pared 4 bases from V and 2 bases from J, leaving 11 bases between. The CDR3 runs 14 residues. The CDR3 coding sequence is TGTGCCAGCAGCTCTCATATGGAACAAGAGACCCAGTACTTC. Protein product: CASSSHMEQETQYF.

The chain carries TRBV5-6 and TRBJ1-2, with 7 nucleotides matching TRBD1. V lost 2 bases and J lost 4; bases outside the gene matches: 5. The CDR3 contains 14 residues. The germline V gene encodes CDR1 SGHDT and CDR2 YYEEEE. Written as DNA, the CDR3 is TGTGCCAGCAGCTTCATTCAGGGGGGCTATGGCTACACCTTC. This codes for CASSFIQGGYGYTF.

The chain has TRBV28 and TRBJ2-7; 12 bases match TRBD2. This CDR3 contains 16 residues. Germline CDR1 and CDR2: MDHEN and SYDVKM. V lost 3 bases to trimming and J lost 2 bases; unmatched junction nucleotides: 5. The CDR3: CASSFLTSGSPYEQYF. DNA of the CDR3: TGTGCCAGCAGTTTCCTGACTAGCGGGAGCCCCTACGAGCAGTACTTC. The full variable domain, with the rest looked up from reference TRBV28 and TRBJ2-7, is DVKVTQSSRYLVKRTGEKVFLECVQDMDHENMFWYRQDPGLGLRLIYFSYDVKMKEKGDIPEGYSVSREKKERFSLILESASTNQTSMYLCASSFLTSGSPYEQYFGPGTRLTVT.

The chain is built from TRBV19 and TRBJ2-3; 10 nucleotides align to TRBD1. The germline V gene encodes CDR1 LNHDA and CDR2 SQIVND (reference sequence). The CDR3 contains 13 residues. J lost 6 bases, V lost 9 bases, and 6 bases had no gene match. The CDR3 region is CASRTGGGDTQYF. CDR3 nucleotides: TGTGCCAGCCGGACAGGGGGAGGGGATACGCAGTATTTT.

This rearrangement joins TRBV7-9 to TRBJ2-5; D unresolved. Germline V lookup: CDR1 SEHNR, CDR2 FQNEAQ (reference sequence). The CDR3 runs to 14 residues. V was clipped by 5 bases and J by 5 bases, with 15 bases between them. CDR3 sequence (DNA): TGTGCCAGCAGCCCAAAAGCACGGGCGGAGACCCAGTACTTC. It encodes CASSPKARAETQYF.

The chain employs TRBV7-9 and TRBJ2-7, with a possible D match to TRBD1 (5 bases). The CDR3 has 13 amino acids. Germline V gives CDR1 SEHNR, CDR2 FQNEAQ (reference sequence). V gave up 1 base and J gave up 5 bases, with 9 bases separating them. The CDR3 DNA is TGTGCCAGCAGCTTAGGGACAAAGAACGAGCAGTACTTC. This sequence encodes CASSLGTKNEQYF.

The chain employs TRBV5-1 and TRBJ1-1; no clear D. CDR3 length: 15 residues. Trimming took off 0 bases at V and 4 bases at J, with 13 bases between the two ends. Germline CDR1 is SGHRS and CDR2 is YFSETQ. CDR3 region: CASSLVGGFATEAFF. The CDR3 nucleotides are TGCGCCAGCAGCTTGGTTGGAGGGTTTGCCACTGAAGCTTTCTTT.

In this sample, this clone turned up a few times. The rearrangement uses TRBV29-1 and TRBJ1-1, with TRBD1 as a possible D gene (5 bases). V shed 8 bases and J shed 1 base, with 11 bases lying between them. CDR1 is SQVTM and CDR2 is ANQGSEA in the germline V gene. The CDR3 length is 12 residues. CDR3 nucleotides: TGCAGCCTACGGGACGGGAACACTGAAGCTTTCTTT. This encodes CSLRDGNTEAFF.

The chain uses TRBV12-5 and TRBJ2-5, with D possibly TRBD1 on 5 matching bases. Germline V lookup: CDR1 LGHNT, CDR2 FRNRAP. The CDR3 runs 12 residues. V was cut by 6 bases and J by 0 bases, with 5 bases left in between. This chain's CDR3 is CASGDNQETQYF. The CDR3 coding sequence is TGTGCTAGTGGGGACAACCAAGAGACCCAGTACTTC.

This clone is large by share. The J gene is TRBJ1-1, the V gene TRBV5-4; D is unresolved. Germline values: CDR1 SGHNT, CDR2 YYREEE (reference sequence). Trimming pared 4 bases from V and 10 bases from J, leaving 14 bases between. This CDR3 region has 12 residues. This CDR3 is CASSRGPKRAFF. Written as DNA, the CDR3 is TGTGCCAGCAGCCGAGGACCCAAGAGAGCTTTCTTT.

This chain connects TRBV7-6 to TRBJ2-3; 8 positions match TRBD2. This CDR3 comprises 14 residues. CDR1 is SGHVS and CDR2 is FNYEAQ in the germline V gene. J was trimmed by 6 bases and V by 4 bases; bases with no gene match: 6. Here the CDR3 reads CASSSSGRGDTQYF. Here the CDR3 DNA reads TGTGCCAGCAGCTCCAGCGGGAGAGGTGATACGCAGTATTTT.

The rearrangement uses TRBV28 and TRBJ1-2; D gene ambiguous. Trimming removed 3 bases from V and 0 bases from J, with 17 bases in between. The V gene's germline CDR1 is MDHEN and CDR2 SYDVKM. CDR3 length equals 17 residues. CDR3 DNA sequence: TGTGCCAGCAGTTTTTTCGGGTCTCGGCGTTCTAACTATGGCTACACCTTC. Translating gives CASSFFGSRRSNYGYTF.

As DNA, the CDR3 is TGTGCCAGCAGCTTAGGAGTCGGAGGCGATGAGCAGTTCTTC. It translates to CASSLGVGGDEQFF. The chain couples TRBV11-3 to TRBJ2-1, with D tentatively TRBD2 (5 bases). The CDR3 has 14 amino acids. V dropped 1 base and J dropped 8 bases, with 12 bases sitting between them. Germline CDR1 SGHNT, CDR2 YENEEA.

The rearrangement joins TRBV10-1 to TRBJ2-7, with D possibly being TRBD1 (5 bases). In germline, CDR1 is WNHNN, CDR2 SYGVQD (reference sequence). The CDR3 is 14 residues long. Trimming took 9 bases from V and 6 from J, leaving 21 bases between them. The CDR3 DNA follows: TGCGCCAGGGATCGTTCTGGGGCTTCTTGCGAGCAGTACTTC. Translated: CARDRSGASCEQYF.

The chain couples TRBV4-1 to TRBJ2-3; TRBD2 aligns across 7 bases. V was clipped by 0 bases and J by 0 bases; unmatched bases: 3. This CDR3 region has 16 residues. Germline assignment: CDR1 MGHRA and CDR2 YSYEKL. The CDR3 DNA reads as TGCGCCAGCAGCCAAGATGTAGCGGGTAGCACAGATACGCAGTATTTT. It specifies CASSQDVAGSTDTQYF.

This chain uses TRBV5-4 with TRBJ2-7, with 9 bases aligning to TRBD2. Germline-derived CDR1 and CDR2 are SGHNT and YYREEE (reference sequence). The CDR3 covers 14 residues. Unmatched junction bases numbered 5, after V lost 5 bases and J lost 2 bases. The CDR3 is CASSLTSGAYEQYF. The CDR3 DNA reads TGTGCCAGCAGTTTGACTAGCGGTGCCTACGAGCAGTACTTC.

The chain joins TRBV30 to TRBJ2-3; weak D call: TRBD2 (6 bases). The germline gives CDR1 GTSNPN, CDR2 SVGIG (reference sequence). V dropped 1 base and J dropped 4 bases, with 9 bases sitting between them. The CDR3 covers 13 residues. CDR3 nucleotides: TGTGCCTGGAGTGGGAGGGGCCCAGATACGCAGTATTTT. Translation gives CAWSGRGPDTQYF.

The sample holds one count of this clone. The rearrangement joins TRBV4-1 to TRBJ1-2; no reliable D call. Trimming removed 0 bases at V and 6 bases at J, with 11 bases between. CDR1 is MGHRA and CDR2 is YSYEKL in the germline V gene. The CDR3 loop spans 14 amino acids. The DNA of the CDR3 is TGCGCCAGCAGCCAAGATAGGGAAGGGAATGGCTACACCTTC. It is translated as CASSQDREGNGYTF.

The chain is built from TRBV25-1 and TRBJ1-5, with D possibly TRBD1 on 6 matching bases. The germline gives CDR1 MGHDK, CDR2 SYGVNS. Between the trimmed V and J ends, which lost 6 bases and 0 bases, there was a span of 12 bases. This CDR3 contains 15 residues. The CDR3 DNA is TGTGCCAGCAGCGAGGACAGAAATAGCAATCAGCCCCAGCATTTT. This gives the protein CASSEDRNSNQPQHF.

In this sample, this clone turned up once. The chain couples TRBV6-5 to TRBJ1-5; D not certain. Germline CDR1 is MNHEY and CDR2 is SVGAGI. CDR3 length: 14 residues. Trimming left V 5 bases short and J 5 bases short, with 13 bases between. CDR3 coding DNA: TGTGCCAGCAGTACTAATTACCCCCATCAGCCCCAGCATTTT. Amino acids: CASSTNYPHQPQHF.

The rearrangement joins TRBV4-1 to TRBJ2-1; D is undetermined. V lost 3 bases and J lost 0, with 9 bases in between. This CDR3 has 15 amino acids. Germline CDR1 MGHRA, CDR2 YSYEKL. The CDR3: CASSQGWSSYNEQFF. In DNA, the CDR3 is TGCGCCAGCAGCCAGGGATGGAGCTCCTACAATGAGCAGTTCTTC.

Ten or more counts support this clone. The V gene is TRBV7-9, the J gene TRBJ2-5; 8 bases agree with TRBD1. The V segment lost 5 bases and the J segment 4 bases; nucleotides outside the gene matches: 12. Germline V lookup: CDR1 SEHNR, CDR2 FQNEAQ (reference sequence). CDR3 length: 16 amino acids. CDR3 sequence: CASSPRAGTGGETQYF. The CDR3, as DNA: TGTGCCAGCAGCCCCCGGGCAGGGACAGGAGGAGAGACCCAGTACTTC.

The V gene is TRBV11-3, the J gene TRBJ1-1, with D tentatively TRBD1 (6 bases). The germline CDR1 and CDR2 sequences are SGHNT and YENEEA. The length of the CDR3 is 15 residues. V was clipped by 5 bases and J by 6 bases, with 19 bases between them. CDR3 amino acids: CASSHRKGGWSEAFF. CDR3 nucleotides: TGTGCCAGCAGCCATCGTAAGGGGGGCTGGTCTGAAGCTTTCTTT.

CDR3 nucleotide sequence: TGTGCCTGGAATAGGGCAGGGCTTAAGAATGAGCAGTTCTTC. Amino acids: CAWNRAGLKNEQFF. The genes are TRBV30 and TRBJ2-1; a weak D match, TRBD1 (5 bases). In germline, CDR1 is GTSNPN, CDR2 SVGIG (reference sequence). The ends were cut back, 4 bases at V and 7 bases at J, with 17 bases in the middle. There are 14 residues in the CDR3.

The chain carries TRBV27 and TRBJ2-7, with 11 bases fitting TRBD2. The CDR3 contains 15 residues. The germline V gene has CDR1 MNHEY and CDR2 SMNVEV (reference sequence). V trimming: 5 bases; J trimming: 0 bases; junction bases outside the gene matches: 3. The CDR3 sequence is CASSPLAGGSYEQYF. The CDR3 bases are TGTGCCAGCAGTCCTCTAGCGGGGGGCTCCTACGAGCAGTACTTC.